This is a list of T cell receptor beta chains from one sample in a study of cytomegalovirus exposure and HLA in healthy donors. Libraries were prepared by immunoSEQ multiplex PCR; TCRdb keeps only in-frame clonotypes and omits some of them. Here the sample spans under 200,000 clones, approximately 82% being singletons. Input material: PBMCs. These receptors originate from a male donor in good health and CMV-seropositive. Both conserved end residues are part of each CDR3. The order of the fields is CDR3 length, V gene, CDR3 protein.

15,TRBV19,CASSSGVYSNQPQHF
12,TRBV25-1,CASSDFGGEWFF
16,TRBV27,CASSERGQGSSYEQYF
14,TRBV11-2,CASSLMAGGTEAFF
16,TRBV4-3,CASSQQRQGRWSPLHF
14,TRBV11-2,CASSSRDNRETQYF
17,TRBV7-2,CASSLEKLAGVQETQYF
12,TRBV7-2,CASRTSGGAFFF
13,TRBV7-9,CASSLVANTEAFF
14,TRBV5-1,CASSPEASYNEQFF
16,TRBV19,CASSPRDRGQTDTQYF
16,TRBV28,CASSLFGKASNQPQHF
14,TRBV29-1,CSVERGTRGNEQFF
16,TRBV9,CASSVPAGIGDNEQFF
16,TRBV7-9,CASSPSPGTGAGELFF
14,TRBV6-6,CASTRGQGIYEQYF